This T cell receptor (beta chain) was captured by sequencing in a study of long-term antiretroviral therapy in people with HIV. The assay, immunoSEQ v3.0, was run at survey level. Data came from immunoSEQ multiplex PCR; TCRdb stores just in-frame clones and leaves some out. The table shows tens of thousands of clones, with 95% occurring only once. The V end was cut by 0 bases, the J end by 4 bases, with 12 bases between. CDR3 size: 14 residues. Germline lookup yields CDR1 GTSNPN and CDR2 SVGIG (reference sequence). This material consisted of unsorted PBMCs, taken 5.3 years after starting antiretroviral therapy. This TCR derives from a man aged 25 to 40 with HIV. This chain joins TRBV30 and TRBJ1-1; the D is unclear. The CDR3: CAWSVGPGTTEAFF. The CDR3 DNA follows: TGTGCCTGGAGTGTCGGGCCAGGAACCACTGAAGCTTTCTTT. Variable domain in full (rest from reference TRBV30 and TRBJ1-1): SQTIHQWPATLVQPVGSPLSLECTVEGTSNPNLYWYRQAAGRGLQLLFYSVGIGQISSEVPQNLSASRPQDRQFILSSKKLLLSDSGFYLCAWSVGPGTTEAFFGQGTRLTVV.